This TCR beta chain was recorded in a study of lymphopenia after photon versus proton radiotherapy. The table came from immunoSEQ multiplex PCR; TCRdb's copy has only in-frame clones and leaves some out. The table records about 55,000 clones, about 81% of them present only once. Whole-study findings and limits: Under photons, naive T cells and diversity fell while effector/memory populations rose. Post-nadir diversity loss with photons came from oligoclonal expansion, particularly CD8+ Temra cells.

Trimming shortened V by 6 bases and J by 5 bases, and 14 bases separated the two germline ends. The CDR3 is made up of 12 amino acids. Germline CDR1 reads SQVTM; CDR2 reads ANQGSEA. This clone was seen only a few times. Its antigen remains unidentified. This sequence joins TRBV29-1 and TRBJ2-7; D uncertain. The sample was peripheral blood, taken from a patient treated with proton-based radiotherapy. The receptor comes from a man between 60 and 75 years old with pancreatic cancer. The CDR3 DNA is TGCAGCGTCCAGAACTTAGGGAACGAGCAGTACTTC. Residues: CSVQNLGNEQYF.